A single sample is the source of the 27 T cell receptor beta chains below, sequenced in a study of cytomegalovirus exposure and HLA in healthy donors. With 60 Vbeta and 13 Jbeta primers, the PCR was carried out. Profiling relied on immunoSEQ multiplex PCR, and the TCRdb table lists in-frame clones only, not all of them. The top ten hold around 2.5% of the sample, which has 150,000 to 200,000 clones, approximately 80% seen once. The sequencing input was PBMCs. The source is a woman aged 40 to 50 in good health and CMV-seropositive.

This chain joins TRBV29-1 and TRBJ1-4; the D gene is possibly TRBD1 (6 bases). Germline V gene lookup returns CDR1 SQVTM and CDR2 ANQGSEA. The CDR3 is made up of 13 amino acids. V shed 7 bases and J shed 6 bases, with 15 bases lying between them. CDR3 in DNA: TGCAGCGCCCGGCCAGGGGCCGATGAAAAACTGTTTTTT. Translation gives CSARPGADEKLFF.

The chain joins TRBV7-9 to TRBJ1-4, with 8 positions matching TRBD1. CDR3 length equals 15 residues. J gave up 4 bases and V 5 bases, and 6 bases lay outside the gene matches. In germline, CDR1 is SEHNR, CDR2 FQNEAQ (reference sequence). CDR3 in amino acids: CASSDDRGGNEKLFF. The DNA of the CDR3 is TGTGCCAGCAGCGATGACAGGGGCGGTAATGAAAAACTGTTTTTT.

V usage is TRBV7-2 and J usage is TRBJ1-4; D not resolved. V was pared by 0 bases and J by 0 bases, with 14 bases between. Germline V gene sequence: CDR1 SGHTA, CDR2 FQGNSA. The CDR3 sequence is 18 residues long. CDR3 loop: CASSLAPLRPATNEKLFF. The DNA of the CDR3 is TGTGCCAGCAGCTTAGCCCCACTACGTCCTGCAACTAATGAAAAACTGTTTTTT.

This clone was seen a single time. The chain employs TRBV30 and TRBJ2-5; 8 nucleotides align to TRBD2. The DNA end lines up better with TRBJ2-7; the J call may be wrong. Germline CDR1 and CDR2: GTSNPN and SVGIG (reference sequence). The length of the CDR3 is 14 residues. The CDR3 coding sequence is TGTGCCTGGAGTGTAGGCGGGAGGTCCAACGAGCAGTACTTC. It is translated as CAWSVGGRSNEQYF.

This sequence joins TRBV29-1 and TRBJ2-7, with TRBD1 matching over 8 bases. After removal of 4 bases from V and 6 bases from J, the junction contained 8 bases not matched to a gene. Germline V CDR1 and CDR2: SQVTM, ANQGSEA. The CDR3 contains 13 residues. In DNA form, the CDR3 reads TGCAGCGTTGTAAGGGACAGGACCGGCGAGCAGTACTTC. Amino acids: CSVVRDRTGEQYF.

This clone was observed a single time. This chain links TRBV28 with TRBJ2-7; TRBD1 agrees at 8 bases. Germline assignment: CDR1 MDHEN and CDR2 SYDVKM. The V segment lost 6 bases and the J segment 2 bases; nucleotides outside the gene matches: 6. This CDR3 has 14 residues. CDR3 in amino acids: CASSRQGLPYEQYF. CDR3 in DNA: TGTGCCAGCAGCCGACAGGGGCTGCCCTACGAGCAGTACTTC.

This chain connects TRBV21-1 to TRBJ1-2; the table's D call TRBD1 went unverified against the DNA. TRBV21-1 is deemed a pseudogene. The CDR3 length is 15 residues. The CDR3 region is CASSSRGQGGGSYTF. Here the CDR3 DNA reads TGTGCCAGCAGCTCACGTGGACAGGGGGGGGGAAGCTACACCTTC.

This clone was seen a few times. V is TRBV6-5 and J is TRBJ1-1; D unclear. Per germline, CDR1 MNHEY and CDR2 SVGAGI. Trimming shortened V by 6 bases and J by 0 bases, and 5 bases separated the two germline ends. This CDR3 is built from 12 residues. The CDR3 loop reads CASRLMNTEAFF. Written as DNA, the CDR3 is TGTGCCAGCAGGCTAATGAACACTGAAGCTTTCTTT.

This clone was observed a few times. The chain joins TRBV25-1 to TRBJ1-2; a possible D gene is TRBD1 (5 bases). The CDR3 spans 14 residues. CDR1 MGHDK and CDR2 SYGVNS come from the germline V gene. With 2 bases removed from V and 5 bases from J, the gap between germline ends came to 12 bases. CDR3 bases: TGTGCCAGCAGTGAACGGGGGATCGGATATGGCTACACCTTC. Its translation is CASSERGIGYGYTF.

The chain recombines TRBV4-3 with TRBJ2-7, with 8 bases identical to TRBD1. The CDR3 length is 15 residues. Germline V gives CDR1 LGHNA, CDR2 YSLEER. With V trimmed by 5 bases and J by 5 bases, 11 bases remained unmatched. The CDR3 protein is CASSKEQGAYHEQYF. CDR3 nucleotide sequence: TGCGCCAGCAGCAAGGAGCAGGGGGCGTACCACGAGCAGTACTTC.

The chain joins TRBV7-7 to TRBJ2-7; no definite D call. The CDR3 consists of 13 residues. Germline V gene lookup returns CDR1 SSHAT and CDR2 FNYEAQ (reference sequence). V was cut by 5 bases and J by 5 bases, with 13 bases left in between. The CDR3 protein is CASSLSESNEQYF. The CDR3 coding sequence is TGTGCCAGCAGCCTTTCTGAAAGCAACGAGCAGTACTTC.

The gene calls are TRBV29-1 and TRBJ2-2; TRBD1 is a possible D gene (6 bases). CDR1 is SQVTM, CDR2 ANQGSEA, per germline. V lost 4 bases and J lost 4, with 10 bases in between. The CDR3 spans 13 residues. Written as DNA, the CDR3 is TGCAGCGTTGGGCCCAGGGGCACCGGGGAGCTGTTTTTT. Translation gives CSVGPRGTGELFF.

This chain joins TRBV29-1 and TRBJ2-7; 8 bases line up with TRBD1. Per germline, CDR1 SQVTM and CDR2 ANQGSEA. The CDR3 extends over 13 amino acids. The ends lost 6 bases at V and 2 bases at J; junction bases unmatched: 6. The CDR3 nucleotides read TGCAGCGTCGTGGGACAGGCAACCTACGAGCAGTACTTC. Its translation: CSVVGQATYEQYF.

This chain uses TRBV6-4 with TRBJ2-1, with 12 positions matching TRBD2. Germline trimming cut 6 bases from V and 6 bases from J; bases unmatched to any gene: 6. The CDR3 loop spans 15 amino acids. Per germline, CDR1 MRHNA and CDR2 SNTAGT. CDR3 amino acids: CASRETSGRGNEQFF. The DNA of the CDR3 is TGTGCCAGCAGAGAGACTAGCGGGAGAGGCAATGAGCAGTTCTTC.

The chain employs TRBV10-3 and TRBJ1-3, with 11 bases identical to TRBD1. The CDR3 contains 15 residues. Unmatched junction bases numbered 3, after V lost 6 bases and J lost 2 bases. Per the germline V gene, CDR1 is ENHRY and CDR2 is SYGVKD. CDR3 DNA: TGTGCCATCAGCCCGGACAGGGGGCCTGGAAACACCATATATTTT. Its translation is CAISPDRGPGNTIYF.

This clone was seen only a few times. This chain joins TRBV5-6 and TRBJ2-1, with TRBD2 matching 7 bases. CDR3 length: 15 amino acids. Germline-derived CDR1 and CDR2 are SGHDT and YYEEEE. J gave up 2 bases and V 4 bases, and 6 bases lay outside the gene matches. The DNA of the CDR3 is TGTGCCAGCAGCCAAGCGGGATCAACCTACAATGAGCAGTTCTTC. Translating gives CASSQAGSTYNEQFF. The complete variable domain, with remaining parts taken from reference TRBV5-6 and TRBJ2-1, reads DAGVTQSPTHLIKTRGQQVTLRCSPKSGHDTVSWYQQALGQGPQFIFQYYEEEERQRGNFPDRFSGHQFPNYSSELNVNALLLGDSALYLCASSQAGSTYNEQFFGPGTRLTVL.

The chain combines TRBV4-2 with TRBJ1-1; no definite D call. The CDR3 covers 15 residues. V gave up 1 base and J gave up 2 bases, with 11 bases separating them. In germline, CDR1 is LGHNA, CDR2 YNFKEQ. The CDR3 protein is CASSQVKGGNTEAFF. Written as DNA, the CDR3 is TGTGCCAGCAGCCAAGTTAAGGGAGGAAACACTGAAGCTTTCTTT.

The V call is TRBV10-2, the J call TRBJ1-3; a weak D match, TRBD1 (5 bases). Trimming shortened V by 8 bases and J by 1 base, and 12 bases separated the two germline ends. Germline lookup yields CDR1 WSHSY and CDR2 SAAADI. CDR3 length: 14 amino acids. The CDR3: CASLMGGSGNTIYF. The CDR3 DNA sequence: TGCGCCAGCTTAATGGGGGGTTCTGGAAACACCATATATTTT.

A remark on this clone: This specimen includes other DNA sequences encoding the same CDR3. V is TRBV6-5 and J is TRBJ1-2; TRBD1 agrees at 8 bases. This CDR3 is 13 amino acids long. Unmatched junction bases numbered 3, after V lost 6 bases and J lost 3 bases. CDR1 MNHEY and CDR2 SVGAGI come from the germline V gene. CDR3 nucleotides: TGTGCCAGCAGCCCAGGGGGCGACTATGGCTACACCTTC. Protein: CASSPGGDYGYTF.

This chain links TRBV28 with TRBJ1-4, with D unresolved. Germline V lookup: CDR1 MDHEN, CDR2 SYDVKM. There are 15 residues in the CDR3. The ends were cut back, 2 bases at V and 10 bases at J, with 17 bases in the middle. The CDR3 nucleotides are TGTGCCAGCAGTTTAAGGGCCGGAGGGTTAGGAAAACTGTTTTTT. It specifies CASSLRAGGLGKLFF.

The rearrangement joins TRBV25-1 to TRBJ1-4; 10 bases are a match to TRBD1. After removal of 4 bases from V and 6 bases from J, the junction contained 11 bases not matched to a gene. CDR3 size: 17 residues. CDR1 MGHDK and CDR2 SYGVNS come from the germline V gene. CDR3 sequence reads: CASSARDRGKRDEKLFF. The CDR3 region has the DNA TGTGCCAGCAGTGCCCGGGACAGGGGAAAGAGAGATGAAAAACTGTTTTTT.

This clone was seen once. V and J are TRBV7-9 and TRBJ1-5; TRBD1 is a possible D gene (6 bases). With 3 bases removed from V and 6 bases from J, the gap between germline ends came to 9 bases. The CDR3 has 13 amino acids. Germline V gene sequence: CDR1 SEHNR, CDR2 FQNEAQ (reference sequence). The CDR3 region is CASSLGGAQPQHF. The CDR3 DNA reads as TGTGCCAGCAGCTTGGGGGGGGCTCAGCCCCAGCATTTT.

This clone was seen once. The chain has TRBV18 and TRBJ2-1, with D possibly TRBD2 on 6 matching bases. The CDR3 is 13 amino acids. The V gene lost 3 bases and the J gene lost 7 bases, with 10 bases spanning the gap. CDR1 is KGHSH, CDR2 LQKENI, per germline. CDR3 DNA sequence: TGTGCCAGCTCACCCCCAGGGAGGAATGAGCAGTTCTTC. Its protein is CASSPPGRNEQFF.

This clone was picked up one time. The chain carries TRBV5-1 and TRBJ2-1, with 13 bases identical to TRBD2. CDR3 length equals 15 residues. The germline gives CDR1 SGHRS, CDR2 YFSETQ. The junction had 2 bases not matched to a gene; V was cut back by 1 base and J by 7 bases. CDR3 loop: CASSLTSGRGNEQFF. Here the CDR3 DNA reads TGCGCCAGCAGCTTGACTAGCGGGAGGGGTAATGAGCAGTTCTTC.

The chain is built from TRBV28 and TRBJ2-7, with TRBD1 as a possible D gene (6 bases). CDR3 length equals 19 residues. Germline V CDR1 and CDR2: MDHEN, SYDVKM. The germline V and J ends were trimmed by 6 bases and 4 bases, with 31 bases remaining between them. The CDR3 here is CASSPRTDPESSLPYEQYF. The CDR3 region has the DNA TGTGCCAGCAGCCCGAGGACAGATCCGGAGAGCTCCCTGCCTTACGAGCAGTACTTC.

The chain couples TRBV7-2 to TRBJ2-7, with D possibly being TRBD1 (6 bases). CDR3 length: 13 amino acids. V was trimmed by 5 bases and J by 7 bases, leaving 15 bases between them. Germline V CDR1 and CDR2: SGHTA, FQGNSA. The CDR3, as DNA: TGTGCCAGCAGCCCGCAGCAGGGGATGGAGCAGTACTTC. Translation gives CASSPQQGMEQYF.

This rearrangement joins TRBV6-1 to TRBJ2-7; the D gene is possibly TRBD1 (6 bases). The CDR3 length is 13 residues. V shed 7 bases and J shed 4 bases, with 14 bases lying between them. CDR1 is MNHNS, CDR2 SASEGT, per germline. CDR3 protein: CASNLYQGYEQYF. CDR3 bases: TGTGCCAGCAACCTATACCAGGGGTACGAGCAGTACTTC.